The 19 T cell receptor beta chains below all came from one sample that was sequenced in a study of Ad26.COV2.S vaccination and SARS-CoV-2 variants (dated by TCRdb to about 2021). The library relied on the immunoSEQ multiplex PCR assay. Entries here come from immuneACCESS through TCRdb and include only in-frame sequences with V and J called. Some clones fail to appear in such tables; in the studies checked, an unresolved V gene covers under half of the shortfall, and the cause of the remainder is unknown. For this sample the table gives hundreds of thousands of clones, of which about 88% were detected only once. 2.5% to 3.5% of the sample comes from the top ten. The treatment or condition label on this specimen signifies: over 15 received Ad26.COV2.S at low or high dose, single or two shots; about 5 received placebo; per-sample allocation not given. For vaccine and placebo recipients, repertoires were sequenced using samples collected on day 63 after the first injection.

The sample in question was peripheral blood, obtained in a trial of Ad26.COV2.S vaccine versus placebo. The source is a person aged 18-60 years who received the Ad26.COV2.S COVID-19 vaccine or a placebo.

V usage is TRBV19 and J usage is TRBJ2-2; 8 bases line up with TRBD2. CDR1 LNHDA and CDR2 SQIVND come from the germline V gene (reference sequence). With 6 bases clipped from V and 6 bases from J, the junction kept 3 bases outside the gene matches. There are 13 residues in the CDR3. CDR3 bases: TGTGCCAGTAGAACTAGCGGATCCGGGGAGCTGTTTTTT. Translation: CASRTSGSGELFF.

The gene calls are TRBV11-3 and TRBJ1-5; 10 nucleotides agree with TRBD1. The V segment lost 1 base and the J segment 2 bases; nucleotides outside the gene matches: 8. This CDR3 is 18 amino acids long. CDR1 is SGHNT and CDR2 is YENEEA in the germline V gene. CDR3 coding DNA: TGTGCCAGCAGCTTAGTTTCGACAGGGGGCGGCGGCAATCAGCCCCAGCATTTT. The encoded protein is CASSLVSTGGGGNQPQHF.

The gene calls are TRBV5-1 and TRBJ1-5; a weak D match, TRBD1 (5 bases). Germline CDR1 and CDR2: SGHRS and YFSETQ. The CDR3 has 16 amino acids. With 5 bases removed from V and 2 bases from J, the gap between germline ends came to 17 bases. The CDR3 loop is CASSPVPGGGNQPQHF. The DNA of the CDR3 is TGCGCCAGCAGTCCGGTTCCGGGGGGGGGCAATCAGCCCCAGCATTTT.

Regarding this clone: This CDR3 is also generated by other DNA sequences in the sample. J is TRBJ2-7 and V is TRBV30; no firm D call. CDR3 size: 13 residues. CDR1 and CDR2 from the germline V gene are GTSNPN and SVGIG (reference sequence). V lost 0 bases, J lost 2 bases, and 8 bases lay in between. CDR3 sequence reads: CAWSVGGPYEQYF. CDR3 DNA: TGTGCCTGGAGTGTGGGCGGTCCCTACGAGCAGTACTTC.

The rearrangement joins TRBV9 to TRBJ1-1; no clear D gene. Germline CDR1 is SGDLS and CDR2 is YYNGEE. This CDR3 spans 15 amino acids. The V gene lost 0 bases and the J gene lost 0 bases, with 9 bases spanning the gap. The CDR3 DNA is TGTGCCAGCAGCGTAGGATCACAGATGAACACTGAAGCTTTCTTT. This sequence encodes CASSVGSQMNTEAFF.

CDR3 residues: CASSLKWGTGAKSADYGYTF. For the CDR3, the DNA is TGTGCCAGCAGCCTCAAGTGGGGGACAGGGGCCAAATCGGCGGACTATGGCTACACCTTC. The chain uses TRBV3-1 (or the pseudogene TRBV3-2) and TRBJ1-2, with 10 bases fitting TRBD1. The CDR3 consists of 20 residues. Germline V gene sequence: CDR1 LGHDT, CDR2 YNNKEL (reference sequence). The V gene end was trimmed by 4 bases and the J gene end by 3 bases; junction bases not matched to a gene: 20.

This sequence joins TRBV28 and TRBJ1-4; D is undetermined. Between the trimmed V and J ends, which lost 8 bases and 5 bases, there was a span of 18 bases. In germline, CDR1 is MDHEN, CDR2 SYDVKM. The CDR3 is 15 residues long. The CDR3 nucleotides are TGTGCCAGCGGATTAGGGTCGGTACTCAATGAAAAACTGTTTTTT. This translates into CASGLGSVLNEKLFF.

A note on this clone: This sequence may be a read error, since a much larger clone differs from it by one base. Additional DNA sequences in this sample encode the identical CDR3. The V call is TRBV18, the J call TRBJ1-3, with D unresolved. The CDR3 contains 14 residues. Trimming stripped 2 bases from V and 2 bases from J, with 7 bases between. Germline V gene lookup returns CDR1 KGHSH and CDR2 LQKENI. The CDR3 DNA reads TGTGCCAGCTCACCAGACGGGGCTGGAAACACCATATATTTT. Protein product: CASSPDGAGNTIYF.

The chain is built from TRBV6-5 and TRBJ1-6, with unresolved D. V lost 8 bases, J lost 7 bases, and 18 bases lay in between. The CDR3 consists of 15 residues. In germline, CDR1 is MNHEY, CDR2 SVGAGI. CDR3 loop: CASVRNRLINSPLHF. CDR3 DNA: TGTGCCAGCGTTCGGAACCGACTGATCAATTCACCCCTCCACTTT.

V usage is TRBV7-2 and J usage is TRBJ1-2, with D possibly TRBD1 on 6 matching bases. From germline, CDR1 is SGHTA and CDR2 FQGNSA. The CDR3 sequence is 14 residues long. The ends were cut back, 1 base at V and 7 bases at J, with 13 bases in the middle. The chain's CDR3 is CASSLDRAPRGYTF. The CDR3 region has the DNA TGTGCCAGCAGCTTAGACAGGGCCCCTCGTGGCTACACCTTC.

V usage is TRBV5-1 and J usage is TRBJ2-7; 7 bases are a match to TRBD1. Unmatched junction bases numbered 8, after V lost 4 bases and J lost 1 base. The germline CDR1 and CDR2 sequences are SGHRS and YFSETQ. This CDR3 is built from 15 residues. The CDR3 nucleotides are TGCGCCAGCAGCCCTCAGCGGACAGGTTCCTACGAGCAGTACTTC. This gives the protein CASSPQRTGSYEQYF.

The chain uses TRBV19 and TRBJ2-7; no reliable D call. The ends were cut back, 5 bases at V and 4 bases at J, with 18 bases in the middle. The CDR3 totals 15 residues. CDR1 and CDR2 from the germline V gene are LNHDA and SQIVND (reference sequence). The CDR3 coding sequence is TGTGCCAGTAGTGATAAGGGAAGAATCGGGTACGAGCAGTACTTC. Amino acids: CASSDKGRIGYEQYF.

CDR3 nucleotides: TGTGCCAGCAGCCTGTACCAGGGAAACACTGAAGCTTTCTTT. This codes for CASSLYQGNTEAFF. The V and J genes are TRBV3-1 (or the pseudogene TRBV3-2) and TRBJ1-1, with D perhaps TRBD1 (5 bases). The V gene lost 4 bases and the J gene lost 2 bases, with 11 bases spanning the gap. CDR3 length equals 14 residues. CDR1 and CDR2 (germline): LGHDT, YNNKEL (reference sequence).

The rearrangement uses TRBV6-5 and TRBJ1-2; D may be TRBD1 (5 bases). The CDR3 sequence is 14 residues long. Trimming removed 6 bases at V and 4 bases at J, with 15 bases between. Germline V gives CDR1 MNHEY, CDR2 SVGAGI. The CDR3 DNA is TGTGCCAGCAGAGACTCGGGACGGCTCTATGGCTACACCTTC. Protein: CASRDSGRLYGYTF.

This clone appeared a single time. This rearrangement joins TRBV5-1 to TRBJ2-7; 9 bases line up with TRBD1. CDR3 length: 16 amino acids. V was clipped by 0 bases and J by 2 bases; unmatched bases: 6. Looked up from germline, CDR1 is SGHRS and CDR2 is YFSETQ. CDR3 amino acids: CASSLAGGQGTYEQYF. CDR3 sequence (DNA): TGCGCCAGCAGCTTGGCGGGGGGACAGGGAACCTACGAGCAGTACTTC.

For the CDR3, the DNA is TGTGCCAGCAGCTTTGGGGTTGGCTACACCTTC. It translates to CASSFGVGYTF. The gene calls are TRBV7-8 and TRBJ1-2, with D unresolved. The CDR3 spans 11 residues. The ends were cut back, 3 bases at V and 7 bases at J, with 6 bases in the middle. Germline loops: CDR1 SGHVS, CDR2 FQNEAQ. The complete variable domain, with remaining parts taken from reference TRBV7-8 and TRBJ1-2, reads GAGVSQSPRYKVAKRGQDVALRCDPISGHVSLFWYQQALGQGPEFLTYFQNEAQLDKSGLPSDRFFAERPEGSVSTLKIQRTQQEDSAVYLCASSFGVGYTFGSGTRLTVV.

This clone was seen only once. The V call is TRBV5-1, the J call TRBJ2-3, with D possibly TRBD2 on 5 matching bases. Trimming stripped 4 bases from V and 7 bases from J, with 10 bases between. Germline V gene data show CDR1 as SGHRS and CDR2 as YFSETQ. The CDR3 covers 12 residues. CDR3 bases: TGCGCCAGCAGCCTCGGGGTTAATACGCAGTATTTT. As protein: CASSLGVNTQYF.

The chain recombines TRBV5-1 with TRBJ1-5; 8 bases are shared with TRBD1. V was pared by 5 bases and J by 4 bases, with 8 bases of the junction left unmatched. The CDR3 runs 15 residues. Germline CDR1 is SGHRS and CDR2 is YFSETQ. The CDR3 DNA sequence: TGCGCCAGCAGACCAACCGGGACAGGTAATCAGCCCCAGCATTTT. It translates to CASRPTGTGNQPQHF.

The CDR3 loop is CASSRVVPRADTQYF. The CDR3 nucleotides are TGTGCCAGCAGCCGTGTAGTGCCGCGGGCAGATACGCAGTATTTT. The chain has TRBV6-2 or TRBV6-3 and TRBJ2-3; a weak D match, TRBD2 (5 bases). This CDR3 is 15 amino acids long. V lost 6 bases and J lost 4, with 17 bases in between. Germline CDR1 is MNHEY and CDR2 is SVGEGT.